Shown below are 17 T cell receptor beta chains from a single sample sequenced in a study of T cell responses to AZD1222 COVID-19 vaccine. Profiling relied on immunoSEQ multiplex PCR, and the TCRdb table lists in-frame clones only, not all of them. The sample carries over 85,000 clones, nearly 90% recorded once. Sequenced material: peripheral blood, taken on day 0 of AZD1222 vaccination. These receptors all come from an adult in good health.

V usage is TRBV3-1 (or the pseudogene TRBV3-2) and J usage is TRBJ2-1; D is uncertain. The CDR3 has 14 amino acids. Trimming removed 0 bases at V and 0 bases at J, with 3 bases between. Germline CDR1 and CDR2: LGHDT and YNNKEL (reference sequence). DNA of the CDR3: TGTGCCAGCAGCCAAGAGCACTCCTACAATGAGCAGTTCTTC. Protein product: CASSQEHSYNEQFF.

The chain has TRBV7-8 and TRBJ1-5; TRBD1 might be the D (6 bases). CDR3 size: 14 residues. Between the trimmed V and J ends, which lost 4 bases and 3 bases, there was a span of 10 bases. Per germline, CDR1 SGHVS and CDR2 FQNEAQ. The CDR3 protein is CASSSTGSNQPQHF. In DNA, the CDR3 is TGTGCCAGCAGCTCCACAGGGTCCAATCAGCCCCAGCATTTT.

The V call is TRBV6-1, the J call TRBJ1-5, with D tentatively TRBD1 (5 bases). The CDR3 runs to 17 residues. Germline assignment: CDR1 MNHNS and CDR2 SASEGT. The V gene lost 1 base and the J gene lost 7 bases, with 20 bases spanning the gap. The DNA of the CDR3 is TGTGCCAGCAGTGAAGAACTGTGGGCAGGGTGGTTGCAGCCCCAGCATTTT. Protein product: CASSEELWAGWLQPQHF.

By sample fraction, this clone is large (0.1 to 1%). The gene calls are TRBV5-1 and TRBJ2-1; perhaps D is TRBD1 or TRBD2 (5 bases each). CDR1 is SGHRS and CDR2 is YFSETQ in the germline V gene. The CDR3 has 15 residues. V was trimmed by 6 bases and J by 4 bases, leaving 17 bases between them. CDR3 sequence: CASKPGTSIYNEQFF. The DNA for the CDR3 is TGCGCCAGCAAGCCCGGGACGAGCATTTACAATGAGCAGTTCTTC.

This chain uses TRBV29-1 with TRBJ1-1, with D unresolved. The germline gives CDR1 SQVTM, CDR2 ANQGSEA. V lost 6 bases and J 0 bases, leaving 5 bases between the germline ends. The CDR3 has 11 residues. This CDR3 reads CSVAMNTEAFF. Written as DNA, the CDR3 is TGCAGCGTAGCAATGAACACTGAAGCTTTCTTT.

This clone was observed a handful of times. J is TRBJ2-2 and V is TRBV7-3; 9 bases align to TRBD1. From germline, CDR1 is SGHTA and CDR2 FQGTGA. V was clipped by 5 bases and J by 3 bases; unmatched bases: 10. The CDR3 extends over 17 amino acids. CDR3 DNA sequence: TGTGCCAGCAGCCCTATTTCCGGGACAGGGTACACCGGGGAGCTGTTTTTT. This gives the protein CASSPISGTGYTGELFF.

V is TRBV19 and J is TRBJ1-6; D may be TRBD1 (5 bases). Trimming pared 7 bases from V and 8 bases from J, leaving 18 bases between. The CDR3 runs 15 residues. Germline V gene lookup returns CDR1 LNHDA and CDR2 SQIVND (reference sequence). The DNA for the CDR3 is TGTGCCAGTACCAGGGATAGGGGAGGTGATTCACCCCTCCACTTT. Amino acids: CASTRDRGGDSPLHF.

The genes are TRBV7-8 and TRBJ2-4; D unclear. The CDR3 has 15 amino acids. Trimming removed 2 bases from V and 6 bases from J, with 14 bases in between. In germline, CDR1 is SGHVS, CDR2 FQNEAQ. Here the CDR3 reads CASSLTPSRRNIQYF. The CDR3 region has the DNA TGTGCCAGCAGCTTAACCCCCAGCAGGAGAAACATTCAGTACTTC.

The chain has TRBV3-1 (or the pseudogene TRBV3-2) and TRBJ2-3, with 7 bases aligning to TRBD2. This CDR3 spans 15 amino acids. V gave up 7 bases and J gave up 3 bases; unmatched junction bases: 10. Germline V gene data show CDR1 as LGHDT and CDR2 as YNNKEL (reference sequence). CDR3 amino acids: CASIPRTSRTDTQYF. For the CDR3, the DNA is TGTGCCAGCATTCCGAGGACTAGTAGAACAGATACGCAGTATTTT.

The chain carries TRBV4-1 and TRBJ1-1, with D maybe TRBD1 (6 bases). The germline V gene has CDR1 MGHRA and CDR2 YSYEKL. The CDR3 contains 15 residues. Trimming pared 2 bases from V and 4 bases from J, leaving 14 bases between. CDR3 sequence (DNA): TGCGCCAGCAGCCAACGGGACATTGGGGTCACTGAAGCTTTCTTT. Protein product: CASSQRDIGVTEAFF.

This clone has more than one count but fewer than ten. The chain carries TRBV27 and TRBJ1-2, with 9 nucleotides matching TRBD1. The CDR3 consists of 17 residues. Germline trimming cut 1 base from V and 2 bases from J; bases unmatched to any gene: 8. Germline CDR1 and CDR2: MNHEY and SMNVEV (reference sequence). CDR3 amino acids: CASSLYTPGTGNYGYTF. The CDR3 DNA reads TGTGCCAGCAGTTTATACACACCCGGGACAGGGAACTATGGCTACACCTTC.

V is TRBV6-5 and J is TRBJ1-2; 9 bases are a match to TRBD1. Germline V lookup: CDR1 MNHEY, CDR2 SVGAGI. The CDR3 has 12 amino acids. After removal of 4 bases from V and 8 bases from J, the junction contained 2 bases not matched to a gene. CDR3 DNA: TGTGCCAGCAGTTTGACAGGGGGAGGCTACACCTTC. Translation: CASSLTGGGYTF.

The genes are TRBV5-5 and TRBJ1-2; D gene ambiguous. The V end was cut by 9 bases, the J end by 0 bases, with 9 bases between. Germline V gives CDR1 SGHKS, CDR2 YYEKEE (reference sequence). This CDR3 region has 12 residues. This CDR3 is CATGSTNYGYTF. CDR3 DNA sequence: TGTGCCACAGGATCTACTAACTATGGCTACACCTTC.

The chain has TRBV29-1 and TRBJ2-3; 13 nucleotides agree with TRBD2. J lost 5 bases, V lost 7 bases, and 6 bases had no gene match. The V gene's germline CDR1 is SQVTM and CDR2 ANQGSEA. The CDR3 sequence is 14 residues long. This chain's CDR3 is CSAGTSGVGDTQYF. The CDR3 coding sequence is TGCAGCGCAGGGACTAGCGGGGTTGGAGATACGCAGTATTTT.

The sample holds one count of this clone. CDR3 in DNA: TGTGCCAGCAGCTTATTTGGGAGGGCGCAGGGAAATGGCTACACCTTC. Its translation: CASSLFGRAQGNGYTF. The chain employs TRBV13 and TRBJ1-2, with D possibly matching TRBD1 (5 bases). V lost 2 bases, J lost 6 bases, and 19 bases lay in between. Germline V CDR1 and CDR2: PRHDT, FYEKMQ (reference sequence). The CDR3 has 16 residues. The whole variable domain, remainder taken from reference TRBV13 and TRBJ1-2, is AAGVIQSPRHLIKEKRETATLKCYPIPRHDTVYWYQQGPGQDPQFLISFYEKMQSDKGSIPDRFSAQQFSDYHSELNMSSLELGDSALYFCASSLFGRAQGNGYTFGSGTRLTVV.

V gene TRBV6-5 combines with J gene TRBJ1-5, with D possibly being TRBD1 (6 bases). The CDR3 extends over 13 amino acids. Germline V gives CDR1 MNHEY, CDR2 SVGAGI. V was clipped by 10 bases and J by 9 bases, with 19 bases between them. The CDR3 here is CAISRDPQGPQHF. The CDR3 nucleotides are TGTGCCATTAGCCGGGACCCACAGGGGCCCCAGCATTTT.

The CDR3 reads CASSIAGGLNSPLHF. The CDR3 coding sequence is TGTGCCAGTAGTATCGCGGGGGGCCTAAATTCACCCCTCCACTTT. The gene calls are TRBV19 and TRBJ1-6, with D perhaps matching TRBD1 (6 bases). CDR3 length: 15 amino acids. The V end was cut by 3 bases, the J end by 7 bases, with 13 bases between. Germline CDR1 is LNHDA and CDR2 is SQIVND (reference sequence). Filled out from reference TRBV19 and TRBJ1-6, the complete variable domain reads DGGITQSPKYLFRKEGQNVTLSCEQNLNHDAMYWYRQDPGQGLRLIYYSQIVNDFQKGDIAEGYSVSREKKESFPLTVTSAQKNPTAFYLCASSIAGGLNSPLHFGNGTRLTVT.